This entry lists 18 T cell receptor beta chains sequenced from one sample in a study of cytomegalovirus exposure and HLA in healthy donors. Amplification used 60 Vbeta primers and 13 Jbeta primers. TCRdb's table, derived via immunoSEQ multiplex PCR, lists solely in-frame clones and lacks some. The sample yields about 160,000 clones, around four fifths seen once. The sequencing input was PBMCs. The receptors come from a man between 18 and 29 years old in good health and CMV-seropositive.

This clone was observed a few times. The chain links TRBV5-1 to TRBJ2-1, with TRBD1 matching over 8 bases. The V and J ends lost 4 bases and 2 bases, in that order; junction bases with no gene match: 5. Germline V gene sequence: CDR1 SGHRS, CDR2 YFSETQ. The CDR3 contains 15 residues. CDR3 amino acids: CASSEMGQAYNEQFF. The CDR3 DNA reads TGCGCCAGCAGCGAAATGGGACAGGCCTACAATGAGCAGTTCTTC.

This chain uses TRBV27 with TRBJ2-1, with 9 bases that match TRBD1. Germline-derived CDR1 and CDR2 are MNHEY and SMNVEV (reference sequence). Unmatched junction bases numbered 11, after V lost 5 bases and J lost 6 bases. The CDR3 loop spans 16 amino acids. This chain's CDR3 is CASSTAGTGHVNEQFF. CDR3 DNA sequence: TGTGCCAGCAGTACCGCCGGGACAGGGCATGTCAATGAGCAGTTCTTC.

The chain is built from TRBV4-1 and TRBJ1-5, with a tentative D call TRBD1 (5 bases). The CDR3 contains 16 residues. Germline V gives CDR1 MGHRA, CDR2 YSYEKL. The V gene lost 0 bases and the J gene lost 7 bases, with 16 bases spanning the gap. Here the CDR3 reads CASSQEPPREGQPQHF. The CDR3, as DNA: TGCGCCAGCAGCCAAGAACCCCCGAGGGAGGGGCAGCCCCAGCATTTT.

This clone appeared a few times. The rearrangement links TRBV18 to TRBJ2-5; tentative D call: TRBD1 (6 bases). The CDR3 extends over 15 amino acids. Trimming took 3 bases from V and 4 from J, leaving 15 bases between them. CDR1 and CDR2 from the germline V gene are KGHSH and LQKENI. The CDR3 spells CASSPLRGFGETQYF. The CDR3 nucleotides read TGTGCCAGCTCACCGCTGAGGGGGTTCGGAGAGACCCAGTACTTC.

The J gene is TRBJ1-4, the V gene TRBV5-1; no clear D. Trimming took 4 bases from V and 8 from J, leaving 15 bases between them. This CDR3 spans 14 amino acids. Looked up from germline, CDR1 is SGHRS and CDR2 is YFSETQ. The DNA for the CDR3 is TGCGCCAGCAGCCCCGGGAGGCAAGACGAAAAACTGTTTTTT. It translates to CASSPGRQDEKLFF.

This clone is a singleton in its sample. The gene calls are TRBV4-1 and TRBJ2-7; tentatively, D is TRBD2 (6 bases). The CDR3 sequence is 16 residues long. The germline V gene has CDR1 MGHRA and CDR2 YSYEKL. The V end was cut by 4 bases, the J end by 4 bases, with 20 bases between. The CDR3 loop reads CASSPVPVRGSYEQYF. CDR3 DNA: TGCGCCAGCAGCCCCGTCCCCGTTCGGGGGTCGTACGAGCAGTACTTC.

Here the CDR3 DNA reads TGTGCCAGCAGCCCACCGGGACAGGGGGTCTACGAGCAGTACTTC. This sequence encodes CASSPPGQGVYEQYF. J is TRBJ2-7 and V is TRBV7-9; 11 bases are a match to TRBD1. The CDR3 sequence is 15 residues long. Trimming cost V 5 bases and J 3 bases; bases outside gene matches: 6. The germline gives CDR1 SEHNR, CDR2 FQNEAQ (reference sequence).

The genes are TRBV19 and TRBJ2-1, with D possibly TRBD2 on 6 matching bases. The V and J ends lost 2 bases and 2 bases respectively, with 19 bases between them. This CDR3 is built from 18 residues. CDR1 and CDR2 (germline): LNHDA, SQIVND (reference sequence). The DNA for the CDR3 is TGTGCCAGTAGTATACCCCGGGGACTCGAAACGACCTACAATGAGCAGTTCTTC. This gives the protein CASSIPRGLETTYNEQFF. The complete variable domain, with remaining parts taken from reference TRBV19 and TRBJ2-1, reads DGGITQSPKYLFRKEGQNVTLSCEQNLNHDAMYWYRQDPGQGLRLIYYSQIVNDFQKGDIAEGYSVSREKKESFPLTVTSAQKNPTAFYLCASSIPRGLETTYNEQFFGPGTRLTVL.

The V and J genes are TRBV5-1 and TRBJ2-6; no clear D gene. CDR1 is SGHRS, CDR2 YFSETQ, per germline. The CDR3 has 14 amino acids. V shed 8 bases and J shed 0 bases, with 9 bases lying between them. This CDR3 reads CASNSLSGANVLTF. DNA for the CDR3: TGCGCCAGTAACAGCCTCTCTGGGGCCAACGTCCTGACTTTC.

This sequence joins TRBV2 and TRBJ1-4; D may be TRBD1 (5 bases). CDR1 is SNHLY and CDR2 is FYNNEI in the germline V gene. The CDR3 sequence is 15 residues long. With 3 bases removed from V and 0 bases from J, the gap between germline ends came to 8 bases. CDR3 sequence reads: CASSDLQATNEKLFF. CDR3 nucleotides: TGTGCCAGCAGTGACTTACAGGCAACTAATGAAAAACTGTTTTTT.

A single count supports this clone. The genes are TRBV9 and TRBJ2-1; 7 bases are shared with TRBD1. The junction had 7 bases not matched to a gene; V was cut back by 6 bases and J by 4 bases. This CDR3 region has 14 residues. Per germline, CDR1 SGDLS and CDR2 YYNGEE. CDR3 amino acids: CASTTGTVYNEQFF. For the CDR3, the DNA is TGTGCCAGCACTACCGGGACAGTGTACAATGAGCAGTTCTTC.

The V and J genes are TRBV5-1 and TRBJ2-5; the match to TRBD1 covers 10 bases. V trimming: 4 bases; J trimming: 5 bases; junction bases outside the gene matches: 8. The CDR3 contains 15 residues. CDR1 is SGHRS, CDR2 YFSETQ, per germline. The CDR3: CASSPRDRGLETQYF. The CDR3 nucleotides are TGCGCCAGCAGCCCCCGGGACAGGGGATTGGAGACCCAGTACTTC.

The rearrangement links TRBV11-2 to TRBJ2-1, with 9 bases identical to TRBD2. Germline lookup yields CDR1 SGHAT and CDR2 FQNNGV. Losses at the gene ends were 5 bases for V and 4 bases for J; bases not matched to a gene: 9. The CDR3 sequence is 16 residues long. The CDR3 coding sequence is TGTGCCAGCAGCCCCGGTAGCGGGGGAGGGTACAATGAGCAGTTCTTC. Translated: CASSPGSGGGYNEQFF.

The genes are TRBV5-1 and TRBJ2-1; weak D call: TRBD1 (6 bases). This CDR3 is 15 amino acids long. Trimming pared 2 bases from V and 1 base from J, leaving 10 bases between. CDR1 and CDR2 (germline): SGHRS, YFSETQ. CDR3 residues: CASSLKGQSYNEQFF. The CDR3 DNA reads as TGCGCCAGCAGCTTAAAAGGACAGTCCTACAATGAGCAGTTCTTC. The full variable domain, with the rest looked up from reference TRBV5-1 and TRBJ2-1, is KAGVTQTPRYLIKTRGQQVTLSCSPISGHRSVSWYQQTPGQGLQFLFEYFSETQRNKGNFPGRFSGRQFSNSRSEMNVSTLELGDSALYLCASSLKGQSYNEQFFGPGTRLTVL.

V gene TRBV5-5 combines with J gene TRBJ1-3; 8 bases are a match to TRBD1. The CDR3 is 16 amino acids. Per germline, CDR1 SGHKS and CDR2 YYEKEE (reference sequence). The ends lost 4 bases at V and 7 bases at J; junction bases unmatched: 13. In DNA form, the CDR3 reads TGTGCCAGCAGCGAGACGACAGGGGCACGGACGAACACCATATATTTT. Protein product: CASSETTGARTNTIYF. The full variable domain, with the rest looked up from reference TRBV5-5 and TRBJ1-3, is DAGVTQSPTHLIKTRGQQVTLRCSPISGHKSVSWYQQVLGQGPQFIFQYYEKEERGRGNFPDRFSARQFPNYSSELNVNALLLGDSALYLCASSETTGARTNTIYFGEGSWLTVV.

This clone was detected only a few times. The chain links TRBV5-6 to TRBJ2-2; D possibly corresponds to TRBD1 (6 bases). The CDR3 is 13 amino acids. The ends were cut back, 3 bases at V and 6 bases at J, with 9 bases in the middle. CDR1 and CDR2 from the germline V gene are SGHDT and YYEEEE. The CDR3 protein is CASSSGQPGELFF. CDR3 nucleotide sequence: TGTGCCAGCAGCTCCGGACAGCCCGGGGAGCTGTTTTTT.

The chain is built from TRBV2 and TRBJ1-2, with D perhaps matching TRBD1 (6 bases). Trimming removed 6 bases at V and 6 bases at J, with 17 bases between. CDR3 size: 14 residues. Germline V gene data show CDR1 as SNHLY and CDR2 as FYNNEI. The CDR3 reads CASSRTYRDDGYTF. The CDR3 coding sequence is TGTGCCAGCAGCCGAACCTACAGGGATGATGGCTACACCTTC. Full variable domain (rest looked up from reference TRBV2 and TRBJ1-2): EPEVTQTPSHQVTQMGQEVILRCVPISNHLYFYWYRQILGQKVEFLVSFYNNEISEKSEIFDDQFSVERPDGSNFTLKIRSTKLEDSAMYFCASSRTYRDDGYTFGSGTRLTVV.

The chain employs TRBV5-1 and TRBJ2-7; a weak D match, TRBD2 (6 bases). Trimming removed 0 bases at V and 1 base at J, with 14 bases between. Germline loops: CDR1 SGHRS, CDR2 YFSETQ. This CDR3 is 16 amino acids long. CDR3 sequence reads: CASSLAPVGGSYEQYF. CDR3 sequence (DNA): TGCGCCAGCAGCTTGGCCCCAGTGGGGGGTTCCTACGAGCAGTACTTC.